This T cell receptor (beta chain) was observed in a study of blood T cells in healthy people across ages. Then a second PCR, running roughly 6 to 12 cycles, was carried out with a sample-barcoded 5' primer and a J-beta primer mix. Via MiXCR, TCRdb re-called the 5' RACE reads, giving one row per CDR3 protein. The data show around 620,000 distinct CDR3 sequences, 25% to 30% seen once. Healthy Caucasian individuals from Russia aged about 6 to 90 were enrolled as donors. From germline, CDR1 is SGHKS and CDR2 YYEKEE (reference sequence). V was clipped by 0 bases and J by 2 bases, with 11 bases between them. This CDR3 contains 15 residues.

Sample: blood. The clonotype originates from a woman between 65 and 79 years old in good health. V usage is TRBV5-5 and J usage is TRBJ1-2; D might be TRBD1 (5 bases). In DNA, the CDR3 is TGTGCCAGCAGCTTGGGCGGGGCCGTCAACTATGGCTACACCTTC. It translates to CASSLGGAVNYGYTF.